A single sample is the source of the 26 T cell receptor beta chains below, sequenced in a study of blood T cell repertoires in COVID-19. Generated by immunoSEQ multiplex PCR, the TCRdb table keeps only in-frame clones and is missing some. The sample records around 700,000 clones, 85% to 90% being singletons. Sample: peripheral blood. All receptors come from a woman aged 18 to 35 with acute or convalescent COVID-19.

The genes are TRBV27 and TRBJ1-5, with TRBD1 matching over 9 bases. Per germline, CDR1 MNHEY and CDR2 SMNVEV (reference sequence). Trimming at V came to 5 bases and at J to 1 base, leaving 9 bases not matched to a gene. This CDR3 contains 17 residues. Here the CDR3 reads CASSPRDRVGSNQPQHF. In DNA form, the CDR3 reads TGTGCCAGCAGTCCTAGGGACAGGGTAGGGAGCAATCAGCCCCAGCATTTT.

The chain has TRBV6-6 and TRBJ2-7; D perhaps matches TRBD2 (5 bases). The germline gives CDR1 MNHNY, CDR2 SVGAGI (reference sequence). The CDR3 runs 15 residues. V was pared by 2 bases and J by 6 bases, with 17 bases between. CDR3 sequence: CASSYGLQRRSEQYF. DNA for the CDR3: TGTGCCAGCAGTTACGGCCTCCAGCGGCGGAGCGAGCAGTACTTC.

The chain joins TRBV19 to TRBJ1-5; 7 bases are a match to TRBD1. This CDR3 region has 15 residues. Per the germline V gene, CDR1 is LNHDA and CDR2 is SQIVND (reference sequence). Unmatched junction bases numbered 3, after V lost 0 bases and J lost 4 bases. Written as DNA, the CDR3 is TGTGCCAGTAGTATAGAGGGGACAGAAAATCAGCCCCAGCATTTT. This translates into CASSIEGTENQPQHF. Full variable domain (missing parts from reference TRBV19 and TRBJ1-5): DGGITQSPKYLFRKEGQNVTLSCEQNLNHDAMYWYRQDPGQGLRLIYYSQIVNDFQKGDIAEGYSVSREKKESFPLTVTSAQKNPTAFYLCASSIEGTENQPQHFGDGTRLSIL.

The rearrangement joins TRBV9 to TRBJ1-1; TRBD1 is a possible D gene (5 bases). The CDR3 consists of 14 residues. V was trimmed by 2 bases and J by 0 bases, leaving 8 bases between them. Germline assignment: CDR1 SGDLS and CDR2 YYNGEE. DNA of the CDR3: TGTGCCAGCAGCGTTTCAGGGATGAACACTGAAGCTTTCTTT. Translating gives CASSVSGMNTEAFF.

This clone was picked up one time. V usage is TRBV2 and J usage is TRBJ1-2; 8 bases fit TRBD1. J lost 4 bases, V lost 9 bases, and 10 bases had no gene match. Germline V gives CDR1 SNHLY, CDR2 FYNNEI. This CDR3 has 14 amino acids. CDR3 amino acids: CARTSGGKGYGYTF. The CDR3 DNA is TGTGCCAGGACCTCAGGGGGCAAAGGCTATGGCTACACCTTC.

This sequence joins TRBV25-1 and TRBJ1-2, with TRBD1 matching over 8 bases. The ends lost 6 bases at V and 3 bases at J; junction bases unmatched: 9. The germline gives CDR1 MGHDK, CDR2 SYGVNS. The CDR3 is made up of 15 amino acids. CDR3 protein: CASRQTTGVHYGYTF. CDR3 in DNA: TGTGCCAGCAGACAGACGACAGGGGTGCACTATGGCTACACCTTC.

The CDR3 DNA reads as TGCGCCAGCAGCCCCGGTCCGCTACCTTCGACTGAAGCTTTCTTT. It codes for CASSPGPLPSTEAFF. V and J are TRBV5-1 and TRBJ1-1; D not resolved. V lost 4 bases to trimming and J lost 5 bases, with 18 bases between them. This CDR3 has 15 residues. The germline V gene encodes CDR1 SGHRS and CDR2 YFSETQ. Full variable domain (remainder filled in from reference TRBV5-1 and TRBJ1-1): KAGVTQTPRYLIKTRGQQVTLSCSPISGHRSVSWYQQTPGQGLQFLFEYFSETQRNKGNFPGRFSGRQFSNSRSEMNVSTLELGDSALYLCASSPGPLPSTEAFFGQGTRLTVV.

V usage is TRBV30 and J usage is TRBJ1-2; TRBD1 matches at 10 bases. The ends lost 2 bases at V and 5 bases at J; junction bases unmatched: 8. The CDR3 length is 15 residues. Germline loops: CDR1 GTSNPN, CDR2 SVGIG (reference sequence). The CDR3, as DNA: TGTGCCTGGAGTATTCCGGGACAGGGGCTTTATGGCTACACCTTC. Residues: CAWSIPGQGLYGYTF.

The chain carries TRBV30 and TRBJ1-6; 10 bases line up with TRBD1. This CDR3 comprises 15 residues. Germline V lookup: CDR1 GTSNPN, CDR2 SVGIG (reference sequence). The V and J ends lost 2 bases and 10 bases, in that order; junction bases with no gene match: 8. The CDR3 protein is CAWSFRTGGKSPLHF. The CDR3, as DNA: TGTGCCTGGAGTTTTAGGACAGGGGGGAAGTCACCCCTCCACTTT.

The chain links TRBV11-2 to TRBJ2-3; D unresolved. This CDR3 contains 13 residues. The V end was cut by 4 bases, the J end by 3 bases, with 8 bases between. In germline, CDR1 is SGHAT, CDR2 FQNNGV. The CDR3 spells CASSSGFTDTQYF. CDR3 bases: TGTGCCAGCAGCTCCGGGTTTACAGATACGCAGTATTTT.

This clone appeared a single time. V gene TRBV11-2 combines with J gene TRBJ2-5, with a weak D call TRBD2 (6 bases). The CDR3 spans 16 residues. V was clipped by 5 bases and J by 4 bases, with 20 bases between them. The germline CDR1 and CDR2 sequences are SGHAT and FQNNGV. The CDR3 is CASSPRAGSRVETQYF. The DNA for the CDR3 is TGTGCCAGCAGCCCCAGGGCGGGGTCTAGGGTAGAGACCCAGTACTTC.

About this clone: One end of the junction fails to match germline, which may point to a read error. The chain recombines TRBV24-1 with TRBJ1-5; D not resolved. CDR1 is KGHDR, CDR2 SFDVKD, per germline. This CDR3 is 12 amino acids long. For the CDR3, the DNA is TGTGCCACCAGTGATAGCGATCAGCCCCAGCATTTT. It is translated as CATSDSDQPQHF.

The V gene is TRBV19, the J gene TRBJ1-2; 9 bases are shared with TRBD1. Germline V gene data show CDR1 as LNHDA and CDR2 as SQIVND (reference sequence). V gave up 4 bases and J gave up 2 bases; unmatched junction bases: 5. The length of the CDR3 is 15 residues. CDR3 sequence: CASSSTGGWNYGYTF. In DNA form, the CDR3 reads TGTGCCAGTAGTAGCACAGGGGGCTGGAACTATGGCTACACCTTC. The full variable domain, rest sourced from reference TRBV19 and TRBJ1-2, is DGGITQSPKYLFRKEGQNVTLSCEQNLNHDAMYWYRQDPGQGLRLIYYSQIVNDFQKGDIAEGYSVSREKKESFPLTVTSAQKNPTAFYLCASSSTGGWNYGYTFGSGTRLTVV.

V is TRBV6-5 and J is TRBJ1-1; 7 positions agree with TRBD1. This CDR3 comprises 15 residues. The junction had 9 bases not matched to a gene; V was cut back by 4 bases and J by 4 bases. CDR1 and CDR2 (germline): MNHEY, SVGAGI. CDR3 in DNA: TGTGCCAGCAGTTTCACAGGGGACGTAAGCACTGAAGCTTTCTTT. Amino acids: CASSFTGDVSTEAFF.

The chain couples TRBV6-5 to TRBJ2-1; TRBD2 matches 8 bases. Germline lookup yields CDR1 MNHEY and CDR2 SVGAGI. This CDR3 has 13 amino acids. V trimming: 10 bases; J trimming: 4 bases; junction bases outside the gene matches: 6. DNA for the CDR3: TGTGCCACCTTCACTAGCGGATACAATGAGCAGTTCTTC. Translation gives CATFTSGYNEQFF.

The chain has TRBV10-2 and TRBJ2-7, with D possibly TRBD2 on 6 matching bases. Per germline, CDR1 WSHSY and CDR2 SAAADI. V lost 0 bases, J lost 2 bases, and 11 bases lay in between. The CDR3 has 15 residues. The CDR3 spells CASSESLGGTYEQYF. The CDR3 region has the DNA TGCGCCAGCAGTGAGTCGCTTGGGGGGACCTACGAGCAGTACTTC.

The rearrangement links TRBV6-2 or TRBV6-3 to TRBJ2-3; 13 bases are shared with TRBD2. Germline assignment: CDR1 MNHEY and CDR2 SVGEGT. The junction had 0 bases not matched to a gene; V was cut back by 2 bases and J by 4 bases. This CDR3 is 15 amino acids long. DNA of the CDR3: TGTGCCAGCAGTTACACTAGCGGGGGGGCAGATACGCAGTATTTT. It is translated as CASSYTSGGADTQYF.

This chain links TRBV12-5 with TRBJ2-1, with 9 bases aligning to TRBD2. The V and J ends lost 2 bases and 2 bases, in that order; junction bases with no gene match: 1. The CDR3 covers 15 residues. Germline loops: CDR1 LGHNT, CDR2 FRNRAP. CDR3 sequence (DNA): TGTGCTAGTGGTTTGCGCGGGGGGGCCTACAATGAGCAGTTCTTC. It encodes CASGLRGGAYNEQFF.

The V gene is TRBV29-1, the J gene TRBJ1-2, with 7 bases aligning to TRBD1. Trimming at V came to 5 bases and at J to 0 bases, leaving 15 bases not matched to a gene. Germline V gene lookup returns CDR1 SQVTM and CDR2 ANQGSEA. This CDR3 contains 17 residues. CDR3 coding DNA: TGCAGCGTTCCTTTCACGCTAGACAGGGCGACTAACTATGGCTACACCTTC. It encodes CSVPFTLDRATNYGYTF.

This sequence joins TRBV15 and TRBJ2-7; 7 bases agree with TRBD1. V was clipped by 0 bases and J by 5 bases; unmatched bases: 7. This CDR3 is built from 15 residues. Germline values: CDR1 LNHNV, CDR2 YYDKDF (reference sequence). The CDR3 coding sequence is TGTGCCACCAGCAGAGATAGAGGGGGCTCTAACGAGCAGTACTTC. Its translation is CATSRDRGGSNEQYF.

CDR3 sequence reads: CASSKRQGENTDTQYF. The CDR3 DNA follows: TGTGCCAGTAGTAAACGACAGGGGGAAAACACAGATACGCAGTATTTT. The chain employs TRBV19 and TRBJ2-3; 9 positions match TRBD1. V was pared by 4 bases and J by 2 bases, with 7 bases of the junction left unmatched. Germline loops: CDR1 LNHDA, CDR2 SQIVND (reference sequence). This CDR3 region has 16 residues.

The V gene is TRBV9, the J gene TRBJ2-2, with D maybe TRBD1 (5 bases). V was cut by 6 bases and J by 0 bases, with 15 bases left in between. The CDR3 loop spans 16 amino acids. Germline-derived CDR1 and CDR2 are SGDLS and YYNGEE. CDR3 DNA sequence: TGTGCCAGCACCTCGCAAGGACAAGCGAACACCGGGGAGCTGTTTTTT. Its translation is CASTSQGQANTGELFF.

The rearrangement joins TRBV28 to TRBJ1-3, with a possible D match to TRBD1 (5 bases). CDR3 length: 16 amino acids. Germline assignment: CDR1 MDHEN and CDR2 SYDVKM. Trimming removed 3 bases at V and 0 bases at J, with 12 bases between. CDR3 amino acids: CASSFLGGTSGNTIYF. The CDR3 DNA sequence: TGTGCCAGCAGTTTCTTGGGGGGGACCTCTGGAAACACCATATATTTT. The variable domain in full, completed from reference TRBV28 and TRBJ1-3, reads DVKVTQSSRYLVKRTGEKVFLECVQDMDHENMFWYRQDPGLGLRLIYFSYDVKMKEKGDIPEGYSVSREKKERFSLILESASTNQTSMYLCASSFLGGTSGNTIYFGEGSWLTVV.

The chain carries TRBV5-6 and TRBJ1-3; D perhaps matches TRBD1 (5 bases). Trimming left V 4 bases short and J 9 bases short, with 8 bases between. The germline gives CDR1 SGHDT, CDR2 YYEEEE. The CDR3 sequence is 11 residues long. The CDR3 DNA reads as TGTGCCAGCAGCATCAGGGCCACCATATATTTT. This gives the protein CASSIRATIYF.

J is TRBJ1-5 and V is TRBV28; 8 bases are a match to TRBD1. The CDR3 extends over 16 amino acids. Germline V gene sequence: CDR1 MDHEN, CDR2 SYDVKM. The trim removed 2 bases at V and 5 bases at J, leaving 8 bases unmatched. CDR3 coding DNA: TGTGCCAGCAGTTTAACTTTCGGACAGGGCTATCAGCCCCAGCATTTT. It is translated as CASSLTFGQGYQPQHF.

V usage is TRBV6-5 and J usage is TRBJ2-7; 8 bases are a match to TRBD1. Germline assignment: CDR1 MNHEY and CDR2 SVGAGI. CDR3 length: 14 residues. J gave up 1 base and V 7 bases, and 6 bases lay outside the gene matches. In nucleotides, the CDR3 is TGTGCCAGCACCGCCGGACAGGGTTCCTACGAGCAGTACTTC. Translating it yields CASTAGQGSYEQYF.